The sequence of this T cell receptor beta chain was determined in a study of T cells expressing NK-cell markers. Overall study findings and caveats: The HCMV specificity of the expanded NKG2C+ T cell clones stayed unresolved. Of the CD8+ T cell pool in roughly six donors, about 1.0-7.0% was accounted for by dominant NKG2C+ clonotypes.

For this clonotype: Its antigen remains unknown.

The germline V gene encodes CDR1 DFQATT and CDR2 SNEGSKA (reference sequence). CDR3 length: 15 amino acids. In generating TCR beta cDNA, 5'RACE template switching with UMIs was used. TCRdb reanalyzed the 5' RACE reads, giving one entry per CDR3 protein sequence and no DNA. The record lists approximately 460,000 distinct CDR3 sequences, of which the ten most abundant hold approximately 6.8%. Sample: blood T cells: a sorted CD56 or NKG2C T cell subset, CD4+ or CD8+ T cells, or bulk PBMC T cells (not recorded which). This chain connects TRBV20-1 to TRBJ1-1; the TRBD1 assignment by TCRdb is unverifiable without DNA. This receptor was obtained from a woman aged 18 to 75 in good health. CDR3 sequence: CSAKLREGLATEAFF.